This is a list of T cell receptor beta chains from one sample in a study of preoperative IRX-2 immunotherapy in early breast cancer. Repertoires were generated with immunoSEQ multiplex PCR, while TCRdb's copy carries only in-frame clones and drops some. The sample lists about 98,000 clones, just over 85% seen once, with around 2.1% in the top ten. The material sequenced was tumor tissue, taken after IRX-2 immunotherapy. These receptor sequences come from a human donor with breast cancer. CDR3s include the opening cysteine and the closing phenylalanine or tryptophan. The D gene is left open where the match is weak. Clone size is stated in some rows and not others, as once, few, many or a class when expanded.

>TRBD1|TRBJ2-1|few|TRBV7-1
TGTGCCAGCAGCTTGGGCTCCGGGACAGGGTACAATGAGCAGTTCTTC
CASSLGSGTGYNEQFF
>TRBD2|TRBJ2-3|once|TRBV7-7
TGTGCCAGCAGCCAAGAAGTTAGCGGGAGGGCTGGGTGGACAGATACGCAGTATTTT
CASSQEVSGRAGWTDTQYF
>NA|TRBJ1-5|NA|TRBV6-8
TGTGCCAGCAGAAGACTGGTAAATCAGCCCCAGCATTTT
CASRRLVNQPQHF
>NA|TRBJ1-1|NA|TRBV5-1
TGCGCCAGCACGCCCTTACCCGGCGACAGGGAAGCTTTCTTT
CASTPLPGDREAFF
>NA|TRBJ1-1|NA|TRBV11-3
TGTGCCAGCAGCTTGGTCTTGGGGGTGGCCACTGAAGCTTTCTTT
CASSLVLGVATEAFF
>NA|TRBJ1-2|NA|TRBV28
TGTGCCAGCAGCTTTGGGACGGTCCCCTATGATGACACCTTC
CASSFGTVPYDDTF
>TRBD1|TRBJ2-2|NA|TRBV5-1
TGCGCCAGCAGCTCACCGGGCGGACAGGGGAACACCGGGGAGCTGTTTTTT
CASSSPGGQGNTGELFF
>TRBD2|TRBJ2-1|NA|TRBV30
TGTGCCTGGAGTGGGTTCGTAGCGGGAAGCCCGCAGTTCTTC
CAWSGFVAGSPQFF
>NA|TRBJ1-5|NA|TRBV29-1
TGCAGCGTCCAGGGATATTATAATCAGCCCCAGCATTTT
CSVQGYYNQPQHF
>TRBD1|TRBJ1-2|NA|TRBV29-1
TGCAGCCTGGGGGACAGGGGAGGTGGCTACACCTTC
CSLGDRGGGYTF
>TRBD1|TRBJ2-2|NA|TRBV5-1
TGCGCCAGCAGCTGGGGACAGGGGCGGATCACCGGGGAGCTGTTTTTT
CASSWGQGRITGELFF
>NA|TRBJ1-1|NA|TRBV6-8
TGTGCCAGCAGCAAAGGACGGGGAATCGCTGAAGCTTTCTTT
CASSKGRGIAEAFF
>NA|TRBJ1-5|few|TRBV18
TGTGCCAGCTCACAAGCCAATCAGCCCCAGCATTTT
CASSQANQPQHF
>TRBD1|TRBJ1-2|NA|TRBV27
TGTGCCAGCAGTTTATCGGGGACAGGCTATGGCTACACCTTC
CASSLSGTGYGYTF
>TRBD1|TRBJ1-1|NA|TRBV19
TGTGCCAGTAGTATTCGAGGGGGCGAAGCTTTCTTT
CASSIRGGEAFF
>NA|TRBJ1-4|NA|TRBV28
TGTGCCAGCAGTTTGGGGGGGACCACTAATGAAAAACTGTTTTTT
CASSLGGTTNEKLFF
>TRBD2|TRBJ2-7|NA|TRBV28
TGTGCCAGCACCCGGGGGGGAGAAGTGATCTACGAGCAGTACTTC
CASTRGGEVIYEQYF
>TRBD1|TRBJ1-2|NA|TRBV29-1
TGCAGCACCCCACCGACAGGGAAGGCCGGCTACACCTTC
CSTPPTGKAGYTF
>NA|TRBJ1-5|NA|TRBV7-7
TGTGCCAGCAGCTTATTGGGTTCTAACAATCAGCCCCAGCATTTT
CASSLLGSNNQPQHF
>TRBD1|TRBJ1-1|NA|TRBV30
TGTGCCTGGAGTGTAGGCAGGGGGACTGAAGCTTTCTTT
CAWSVGRGTEAFF
>NA|TRBJ2-7|NA|TRBV28
TGTGCCAGCAGTCCGAAGACAGGATCGGACTACGAGCAGTACTTC
CASSPKTGSDYEQYF
>NA|TRBJ1-2|NA|TRBV23-1
TGCGCCAGCAGCTTGGAGCGGATCTATGGCTACACCTTC
CASSLERIYGYTF
>NA|TRBJ2-2|NA|TRBV5-1
TGCGCCAGCAGCTTGCGGGCAGGGTACACCCCTGCTTCCACCGGGGAGCTGTTTTTT
CASSLRAGYTPASTGELFF
>NA|TRBJ2-4|NA|TRBV23-1
TGCGCCAGCAGCTCGACGACCGACAGCAAAAACATTCAGTACTTC
CASSSTTDSKNIQYF
>NA|TRBJ1-1|NA|TRBV18
TGTGCCAGCTCCCTGGATCCGGATGAAGCTTTCTTT
CASSLDPDEAFF
>TRBD1|TRBJ1-1|NA|TRBV28
TGTGCCAGCACGGGACAGGATCAATATGAAGCTTTCTTT
CASTGQDQYEAFF
>NA|TRBJ2-7|NA|TRBV28
TGTGCCAGCAGTTTGGAGGGTTCCTACGAGCAGTACTTC
CASSLEGSYEQYF
>NA|TRBJ1-1|NA|TRBV19
TGTGCCAGTAGTAGGGGGGACCGAGCTTTCTTT
CASSRGDRAFF
>NA|TRBJ2-5|NA|TRBV2
TGTGCCAGCAGTGGGGGGCTAGCATTTGAGACCCAGTACTTC
CASSGGLAFETQYF
>TRBD2|TRBJ2-7|NA|TRBV5-1
TGCGCCAGCAGCGAAGGACTAGCAATCTACGAGCAGTACTTC
CASSEGLAIYEQYF
>NA|TRBJ1-2|NA|TRBV5-1
TGCGCCAGCAGCGGGACGGTGCCCAGTAACTATGGCTACACCTTC
CASSGTVPSNYGYTF
>NA|TRBJ2-1|few|TRBV12-1
TGTGCCAGCAGCTTGGAAGGTTTGGGTCTGAATGAGCAGTTCTTC
CASSLEGLGLNEQFF
>TRBD2|TRBJ2-1|NA|TRBV10-1
TGCGCCAGCAGTGGTTCCTTAGCGGGGGGGTATGAGCAGTTCTTC
CASSGSLAGGYEQFF
>TRBD1|TRBJ1-5|NA|TRBV19
TGTGCCAGTACTGATGACAGGGTCAATCAGCCCCAGCATTTT
CASTDDRVNQPQHF
>NA|TRBJ2-5|NA|TRBV30
TGTGCCTGGGAAAATACAGAGTACCAAGAGACCCAGTACTTC
CAWENTEYQETQYF
>NA|TRBJ1-2|NA|TRBV23-1
TGCGCCAGCAGCCAAGCGGGAACAGGGAGTAGCGATGGCTACACCTTC
CASSQAGTGSSDGYTF
>NA|TRBJ1-4|NA|TRBV28
TGTGCCAGCACTCCCTTGGCCGGGTTTAATGAAAAACTGTTTTTT
CASTPLAGFNEKLFF
>NA|TRBJ2-2|NA|TRBV14
TGTGCCAGCAGCCAAGACCCGCGGTTCACCGGGGAGCTGTTTTTT
CASSQDPRFTGELFF
>NA|TRBJ1-4|NA|TRBV6-1
TGTGCCAGCAGTGAAGGACGGACAACGGGGTCGGGTGAAAAACTGTTTTTT
CASSEGRTTGSGEKLFF
>TRBD1|TRBJ1-5|NA|TRBV28
TGTGCCAGCAGGTCATTCGATCAGGGGGCTGGGCATTTT
CASRSFDQGAGHF
>TRBD1|TRBJ1-1|NA|TRBV6-8
TGTGCCAGCAGTTACCAGGGGGCTAGCACTGAAGCTTTCTTT
CASSYQGASTEAFF
>TRBD2|TRBJ2-1|NA|TRBV6-8
TGTGCCAGCTCACTTTACGGGACTAGACATGACAATGAGCAGTTCTTC
CASSLYGTRHDNEQFF
>NA|TRBJ2-5|NA|TRBV12-5
TGTGCTAGTGGCCGTCAAGAGACCCAGTACTTC
CASGRQETQYF
>NA|TRBJ2-2|NA|TRBV5-1
TGCGCCAGCAGCTTCACCGGGACAACGCCCACCGGGGAGCTGTTTTTT
CASSFTGTTPTGELFF
>NA|TRBJ1-1|NA|TRBV15
TGTGCCACCAGCAGGGGGGGGGTGAGCCCTGAAACTTTCTTT
CATSRGGVSPETFF